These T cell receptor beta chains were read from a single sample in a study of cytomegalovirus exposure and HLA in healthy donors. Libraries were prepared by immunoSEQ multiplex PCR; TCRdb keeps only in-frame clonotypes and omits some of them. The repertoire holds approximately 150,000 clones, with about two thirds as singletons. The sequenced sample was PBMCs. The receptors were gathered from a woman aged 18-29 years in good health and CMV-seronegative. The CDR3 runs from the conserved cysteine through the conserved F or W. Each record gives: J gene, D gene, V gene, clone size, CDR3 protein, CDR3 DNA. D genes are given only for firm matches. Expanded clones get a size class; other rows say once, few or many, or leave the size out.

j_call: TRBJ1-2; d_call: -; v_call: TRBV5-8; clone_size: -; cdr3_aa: CASSPWQENYGYTF; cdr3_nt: TGTGCCAGCAGCCCATGGCAGGAAAACTATGGCTACACCTTC
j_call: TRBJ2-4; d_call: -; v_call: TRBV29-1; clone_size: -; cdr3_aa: CSVGMGGYIQYF; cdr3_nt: TGCAGCGTTGGTATGGGAGGATACATTCAGTACTTC
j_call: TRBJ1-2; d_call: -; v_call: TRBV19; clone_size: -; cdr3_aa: CASSIGNSNYGYTF; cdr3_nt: TGTGCCAGTAGTATAGGAAATAGTAACTATGGCTACACCTTC
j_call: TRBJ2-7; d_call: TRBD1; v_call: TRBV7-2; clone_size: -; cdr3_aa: CASSTGTGYYEQYF; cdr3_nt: TGTGCCAGCAGCACCGGGACAGGGTACTACGAGCAGTACTTC
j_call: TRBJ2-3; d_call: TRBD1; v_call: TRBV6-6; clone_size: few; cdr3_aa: CASSSTDRGGTDTQYF; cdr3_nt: TGTGCCAGCAGTTCAACCGACAGGGGAGGCACAGATACGCAGTATTTT
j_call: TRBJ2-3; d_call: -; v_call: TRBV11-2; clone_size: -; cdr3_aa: CASTEGTSTDTQYF; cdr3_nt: TGTGCCAGCACGGAGGGGACCAGCACAGATACGCAGTATTTT
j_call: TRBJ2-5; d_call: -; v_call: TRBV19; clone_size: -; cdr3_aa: CASSIDVQRQTQYF; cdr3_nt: TGTGCCAGTAGTATAGATGTGCAGCGTCAGACCCAGTACTTC
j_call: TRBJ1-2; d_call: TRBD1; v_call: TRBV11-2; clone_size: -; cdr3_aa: CASSFFTGQGDYGYTF; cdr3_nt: TGTGCCAGCAGCTTTTTTACGGGGCAGGGGGACTATGGCTACACCTTC
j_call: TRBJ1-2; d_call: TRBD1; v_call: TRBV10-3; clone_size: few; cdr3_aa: CAISDSGRDRPGYTF; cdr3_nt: TGTGCCATCAGTGATTCCGGCCGGGACAGACCAGGCTACACCTTC
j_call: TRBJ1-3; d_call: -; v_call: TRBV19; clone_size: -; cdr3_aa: CASSISGPGNTIYF; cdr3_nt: TGTGCCAGTAGTATTTCGGGTCCGGGAAACACCATATATTTT
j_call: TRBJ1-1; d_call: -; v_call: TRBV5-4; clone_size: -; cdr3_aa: CASSLNPTLRNTEAFF; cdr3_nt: TGTGCCAGCAGCTTGAACCCGACACTCAGGAACACTGAAGCTTTCTTT
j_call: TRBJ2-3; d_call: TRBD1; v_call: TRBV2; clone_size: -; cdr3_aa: CASSPQGVGTDTQYF; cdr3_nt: TGTGCCAGCAGTCCCCAGGGGGTCGGAACAGATACGCAGTATTTT
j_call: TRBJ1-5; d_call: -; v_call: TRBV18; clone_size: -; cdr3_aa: CASSPGERIQPQHF; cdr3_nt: TGTGCCAGCTCACCGGGAGAGAGGATTCAGCCCCAGCATTTT
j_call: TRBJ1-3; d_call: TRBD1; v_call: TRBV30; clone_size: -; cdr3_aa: CAWSVGGNTIYF; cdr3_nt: TGTGCCTGGAGTGTAGGGGGCAACACCATATATTTT
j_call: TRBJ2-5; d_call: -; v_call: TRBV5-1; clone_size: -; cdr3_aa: CASSLGVGAGETQYF; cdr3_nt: TGCGCCAGCAGCTTGGGGGTAGGGGCCGGGGAGACCCAGTACTTC
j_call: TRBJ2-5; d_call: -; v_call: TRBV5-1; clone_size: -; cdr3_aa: CASSLAGRSGQYF; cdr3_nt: TGCGCCAGCAGCTTGGCCGGTCGGTCCGGGCAGTACTTC
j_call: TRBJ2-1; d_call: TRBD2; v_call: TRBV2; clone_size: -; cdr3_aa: CASSEKTSGYNEQFF; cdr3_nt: TGTGCCAGCAGTGAAAAGACTAGCGGCTACAATGAGCAGTTCTTC
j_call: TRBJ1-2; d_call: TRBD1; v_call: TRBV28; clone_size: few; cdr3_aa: CASSRDSYGYTF; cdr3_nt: TGTGCCAGCAGCAGGGACAGCTATGGCTACACCTTC
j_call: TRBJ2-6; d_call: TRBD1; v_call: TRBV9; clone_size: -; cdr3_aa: CASSARDSASGANVLTF; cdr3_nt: TGTGCCAGCAGCGCACGGGACAGTGCCTCTGGGGCCAACGTCCTGACTTTC
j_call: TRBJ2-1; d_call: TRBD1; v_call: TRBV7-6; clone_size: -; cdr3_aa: CASSSYRGDEQFF; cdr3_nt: TGTGCCAGCAGCTCGTACAGGGGCGATGAGCAGTTCTTC
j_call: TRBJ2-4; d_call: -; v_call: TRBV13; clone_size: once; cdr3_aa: CASSFQGILGGNIQYF; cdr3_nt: TGTGCCAGCAGCTTCCAGGGGATACTGGGAGGGAACATTCAGTACTTC
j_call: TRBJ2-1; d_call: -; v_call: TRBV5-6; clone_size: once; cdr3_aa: CASSFGTGDSYNEQFF; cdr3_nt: TGTGCCAGCAGCTTTGGAACAGGTGACTCCTACAATGAGCAGTTCTTC